This T cell receptor beta chain was sequenced during a study of CXCR3-negative and CXCR3-positive naive CD8 T cells. Broader study findings: For CXCR3-positive naive cells, TRB CDR3s were more hydrophobic than those of CXCR3-negative naive cells. Unlike memory cells, which differed, naive CXCR3-negative and CXCR3-positive cells had similar TRBV-TRBJ usage.

cDNA libraries for TRB were generated by 5' RACE incorporating UMI labels. TCRdb re-called the 5' RACE reads; one entry per CDR3 protein, DNA not given. The sample holds about 85,000 distinct CDR3 sequences. As for this clonotype: The target antigen is unknown.

Germline CDR1 is LGHNA and CDR2 is YNFKEQ. The CDR3 is 14 residues long. The sequence came from a human donor in good health. Some clones in this sample may be carry-over from other donors' samples. This chain connects TRBV4-2 to TRBJ2-5; without DNA, the TCRdb call of TRBD2 cannot be checked. What was sequenced was naive CXCR3+ CD8+ T cells from blood. Regarding subset: CD45RO-CCR7+CD27+CD95- naive CD8+ T cells expressing CXCR3 (TNR3+). CDR3 sequence reads: CASSQIGLAETQYF.